This T cell receptor beta chain was identified during a study of vaccination effects on CD4 cells after COVID-19. Germline CDR1 and CDR2: SGHNT and YENEEA. This CDR3 is 15 amino acids long. V lost 5 bases to trimming and J lost 4 bases; unmatched junction nucleotides: 7. Points on this clone: Its antigen remains unidentified.

The assay was immunoSEQ multiplex PCR, and TCRdb's table has in-frame clones only and misses some. The top ten hold around a tenth of the sample, which has some 24,000 clones, roughly 80% seen once. Expansion with viral peptide pools was applied to antigen-specific CD4+ T cells by the ViraFEST assay prior to sequencing. Subsequent to 10 days of culture, CD4+ T cells were isolated. The vaccine recipients had no prior SARS-CoV-2 infection, with negative nucleocapsid antibodies. Half of the medium was exchanged for IL-2 medium on both days 3 and 7. This TCR was sampled from a human donor who received a COVID-19 vaccine. This chain joins TRBV11-3 and TRBJ2-5; 10 nucleotides agree with TRBD2. The sequenced sample was CD4+ T cells from PBMCs cultured with HCoV-NL63 spike peptides, obtained before COVID-19 vaccination. Here the CDR3 DNA reads TGTGCCAGCAGCACTAGCGGGGAAGGGTTAGAGACCCAGTACTTC. Encoded protein: CASSTSGEGLETQYF.